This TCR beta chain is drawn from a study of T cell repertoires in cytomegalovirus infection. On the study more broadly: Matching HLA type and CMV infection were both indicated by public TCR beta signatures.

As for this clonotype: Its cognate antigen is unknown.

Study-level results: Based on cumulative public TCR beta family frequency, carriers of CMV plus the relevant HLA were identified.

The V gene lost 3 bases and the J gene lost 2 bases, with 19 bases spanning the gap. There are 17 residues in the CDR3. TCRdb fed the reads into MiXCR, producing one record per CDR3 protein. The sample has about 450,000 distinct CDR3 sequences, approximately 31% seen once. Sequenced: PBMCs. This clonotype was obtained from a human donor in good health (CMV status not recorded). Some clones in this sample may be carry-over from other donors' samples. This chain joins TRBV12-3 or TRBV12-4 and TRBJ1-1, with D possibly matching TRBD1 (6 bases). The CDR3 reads CASSFLLGGGRNTEAFF. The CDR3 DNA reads TGTGCCAGCAGTTTTTTACTGGGGGGGGGGCGAAACACTGAAGCTTTCTTT.